This record concerns one T cell receptor beta chain sequence. Its antigen is not known. The data originate from a study of PD-1 blockade in classical Hodgkin lymphoma. Here immunoSEQ multiplex PCR was the method, and the copy in TCRdb shows in-frame clones only, minus some. The sample holds around 50,000 clones, approximately 72% seen once. General observations from the study: Before treatment, TCR diversity in newly diagnosed patients was reportedly lower than in healthy donors. Unlike CD8+ TCR diversity, which did not rise significantly by C4D1, CD4+ TCR diversity did. Those patients who began receiving nivolumab less than 1 year after ASCT had lower diversity, and they were excluded.

The CDR3 loop spans 13 amino acids. Germline lookup yields CDR1 MNHEY and CDR2 SVGAGI. V lost 3 bases and J 7 bases, leaving 13 bases between the germline ends. Time point meaning: cycle 4 day 1 (C4D1), after more than 5 weeks of nivolumab. The patients all showed relapse after autologous stem cell transplantation, while their brentuximab vedotin exposure varied. Best response was recorded as complete response, partial response or progressive disease. The specimen comprised peripheral blood mononuclear cells (PBMCs), sampled before the fourth cycle of nivolumab. The chain recombines TRBV6-5 with TRBJ2-7; perhaps TRBD2 as D (6 bases). The source is a human donor with classical Hodgkin lymphoma. CDR3 bases: TGTGCCAGCAGTTATCATGGGGGAGGTGAGCAGTACTTC. Translating gives CASSYHGGGEQYF.